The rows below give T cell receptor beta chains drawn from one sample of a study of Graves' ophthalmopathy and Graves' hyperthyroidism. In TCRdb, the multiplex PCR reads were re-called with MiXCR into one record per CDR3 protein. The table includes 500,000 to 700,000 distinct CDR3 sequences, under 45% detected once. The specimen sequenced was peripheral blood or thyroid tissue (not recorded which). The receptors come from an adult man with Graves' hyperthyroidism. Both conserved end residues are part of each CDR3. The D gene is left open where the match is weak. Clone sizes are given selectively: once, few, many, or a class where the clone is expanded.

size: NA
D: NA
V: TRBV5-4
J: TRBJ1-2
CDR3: CASSQDTDSLFNYGYTF
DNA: TGTGCCAGCAGCCAGGATACGGACAGTCTCTTTAACTATGGCTACACCTTC

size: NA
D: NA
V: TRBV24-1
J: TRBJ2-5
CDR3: CATSDSREETQYF
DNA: TGTGCCACCAGTGACTCCAGGGAAGAGACCCAGTACTTC

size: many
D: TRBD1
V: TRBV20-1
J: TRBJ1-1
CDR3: CSARAGTGIGTEAFF
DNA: TGCAGTGCTAGGGCCGGGACAGGGATCGGCACTGAAGCTTTCTTT

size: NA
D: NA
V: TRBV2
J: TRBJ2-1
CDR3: CASTSYNEQFF
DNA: TGTGCCAGCACCTCCTACAATGAGCAGTTCTTC

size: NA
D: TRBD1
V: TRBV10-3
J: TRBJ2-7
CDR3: CASSYKTGDISYEQYF
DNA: TGTGCCAGCAGTTACAAGACAGGGGATATCTCCTACGAGCAGTACTTC

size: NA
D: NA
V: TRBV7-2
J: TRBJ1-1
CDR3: CASSLSGDPNMNTEAFF
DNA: TGTGCCAGCAGCTTGAGTGGGGACCCTAACATGAACACTGAAGCTTTCTTT

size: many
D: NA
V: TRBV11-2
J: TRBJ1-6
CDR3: CASSSRDTYNSPLHF
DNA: TGTGCCAGCAGCTCCCGGGACACGTATAATTCACCCCTCCACTTT

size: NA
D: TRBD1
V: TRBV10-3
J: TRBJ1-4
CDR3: CAISKTGTEKLFF
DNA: TGTGCCATCAGTAAGACAGGGACTGAAAAACTGTTTTTT

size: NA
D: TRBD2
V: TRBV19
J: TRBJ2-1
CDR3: CASSSGTSGVNEQFF
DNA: TGTGCCAGTAGTTCCGGGACTAGCGGGGTCAATGAGCAGTTCTTC

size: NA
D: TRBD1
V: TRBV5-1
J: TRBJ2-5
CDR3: CASSFDQGAFGQETQYF
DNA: TGCGCCAGCAGCTTCGACCAGGGGGCTTTCGGCCAAGAGACCCAGTACTTC

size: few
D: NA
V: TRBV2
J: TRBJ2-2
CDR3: CASYSGRGGGELFF
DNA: TGTGCCAGCTATAGCGGCAGGGGTGGCGGGGAGCTGTTTTTT